The subject of this entry is one TCR beta chain. The sample belongs to a study of beta chain features in type 1 diabetes. All of the isolated RNA was reverse transcribed, so expressed TCRB transcripts were sequenced. Sequenced by immunoSEQ multiplex PCR; TCRdb stores in-frame clones only, minus some. The table includes approximately 170,000 clones, roughly 9.1% detected once. J gave up 4 bases and V 6 bases, and 9 bases lay outside the gene matches. The germline V gene encodes CDR1 LNHDA and CDR2 SQIVND (reference sequence). The CDR3 extends over 16 amino acids. This sequence joins TRBV19 and TRBJ2-2; 9 positions agree with TRBD1. The clonotype originates from a young woman in good health. The sequencing sample was made of central memory CD4+ T cells from blood. CDR3 protein: CASRSPGQGSTGELFF. The CDR3 DNA reads as TGTGCCAGTAGATCCCCCGGACAGGGGAGCACCGGGGAGCTGTTTTTT.